What follows are 9 T cell receptor beta chains derived from one specimen sequenced in a study of cytotoxic CD8 clonotypes in ibrutinib-treated CLL (dated by TCRdb to about 2021). This specimen's time point label, per the study, means: progressive disease on ibrutinib. Libraries were made using the immunoSEQ multiplex PCR assay. Here the immuneACCESS table is served through TCRdb, limited to in-frame sequences with V and J called. Missing clones are a known gap in these copies; in checked studies unresolved V genes cover under half, and the rest lacks a known reason. The sample table lists about 300,000 clones, roughly four fifths of them with a count of one. The ten largest clones capture around 6% of the sample. Sequences were derived from PBMCs, sampled at disease progression, from a patient treated with ibrutinib. The receptors derive from a human donor with chronic lymphocytic leukemia.

A single count supports this clone. The chain joins TRBV11-2 to TRBJ2-3, with 13 bases identical to TRBD2. This CDR3 comprises 16 residues. J gave up 6 bases and V 2 bases, and 5 bases lay outside the gene matches. Germline values: CDR1 SGHAT, CDR2 FQNNGV. CDR3 in amino acids: CASSLTSGRAFDTQYF. DNA for the CDR3: TGTGCCAGCAGCTTAACTAGCGGGAGGGCCTTTGATACGCAGTATTTT.

The chain is built from TRBV18 and TRBJ1-1; D is ambiguous. Germline CDR1 and CDR2: KGHSH and LQKENI. Trimming shortened V by 6 bases and J by 5 bases, and 13 bases separated the two germline ends. The CDR3 runs to 13 residues. The CDR3 DNA is TGTGCCAGCTCCACAAACCCATTTACTGAAGCTTTCTTT. It translates to CASSTNPFTEAFF.

The V gene is TRBV13, the J gene TRBJ2-5; D is ambiguous. Between the trimmed V and J ends, which lost 5 bases and 4 bases, there was a span of 11 bases. CDR3 length: 13 residues. Germline V CDR1 and CDR2: PRHDT, FYEKMQ (reference sequence). The DNA for the CDR3 is TGTGCCAGCAGCCAAGGCGCTGCAGAGACCCAGTACTTC. It codes for CASSQGAAETQYF.

The chain is built from TRBV14 and TRBJ2-3, with 9 nucleotides matching TRBD2. CDR1 is SGHDN, CDR2 FVKESK, per germline. Unmatched junction bases numbered 6, after V lost 1 base and J lost 4 bases. This CDR3 spans 16 amino acids. The CDR3 here is CASSQVAGVVADTQYF. The DNA of the CDR3 is TGTGCCAGCAGCCAAGTAGCGGGAGTAGTGGCAGATACGCAGTATTTT.

This clone was found a few times. The CDR3 nucleotides are TGCGCCAGCAGTCATGGACAGCAATACTCCTACGAGCAGTACTTC. As protein: CASSHGQQYSYEQYF. The rearrangement links TRBV4-1 to TRBJ2-7; D is perhaps TRBD1 (6 bases). The CDR3 consists of 15 residues. Per the germline V gene, CDR1 is MGHRA and CDR2 is YSYEKL. V was cut by 6 bases and J by 0 bases, with 15 bases left in between.

This clone was recorded once. This chain links TRBV19 with TRBJ2-7; perhaps TRBD2 as D (6 bases). CDR1 is LNHDA and CDR2 is SQIVND in the germline V gene (reference sequence). This CDR3 comprises 13 residues. V was cut by 5 bases and J by 6 bases, with 14 bases left in between. This CDR3 is CASSWGESREQYF. CDR3 coding DNA: TGTGCCAGTAGTTGGGGGGAATCGCGCGAGCAGTACTTC.

The chain joins TRBV5-1 to TRBJ2-7; TRBD1 agrees at 8 bases. J was trimmed by 12 bases and V by 0 bases; bases with no gene match: 8. This CDR3 is 13 amino acids long. Looked up from germline, CDR1 is SGHRS and CDR2 is YFSETQ. In nucleotides, the CDR3 is TGCGCCAGCAGCTTGGCTGGGGACAGGATGTGGTACTTC. Protein sequence: CASSLAGDRMWYF.

CDR3: CASSPQGGQAEQYF. The DNA for the CDR3 is TGTGCCAGCAGCCCACAGGGAGGACAGGCCGAGCAGTACTTC. The chain is built from TRBV7-9 and TRBJ2-7; possibly TRBD1 for D (7 bases). The ends were cut back, 5 bases at V and 6 bases at J, with 17 bases in the middle. Germline lookup yields CDR1 SEHNR and CDR2 FQNEAQ (reference sequence). This CDR3 region has 14 residues. Based on the CDR3 plus reference TRBV7-9 and TRBJ2-7, the full variable domain is DTGVSQNPRHKITKRGQNVTFRCDPISEHNRLYWYRQTLGQGPEFLTYFQNEAQLEKSRLLSDRFSAERPKGSFSTLEIQRTEQGDSAMYLCASSPQGGQAEQYFGPGTRLTVT.

The rearrangement uses TRBV20-1 and TRBJ2-7; D could derive from TRBD1 or TRBD2 (5 bases each). The CDR3 contains 10 residues. Trimming removed 6 bases from V and 9 bases from J, with 12 bases in between. Germline V gene lookup returns CDR1 DFQATT and CDR2 SNEGSKA (reference sequence). CDR3 nucleotide sequence: TGCAGTGCCCGGGGCGGGCGGCAGTACTTC. Protein: CSARGGRQYF.